This entry describes one T cell receptor beta chain. Antigen specificity is unknown. The CDR3 spans 14 residues. Looked up from germline, CDR1 is SGHRS and CDR2 is YFSETQ. RNA transcripts served as the template for amplifying TCR beta CDR3 regions. The HTBI set primed first-round TCR CDR3 RT-PCR. TCRdb processed the multiplex PCR reads anew with MiXCR; each CDR3 protein has one entry. This table has under 350,000 distinct CDR3 sequences, around 20% appearing once. The data are from a study of T cells in Graves' hyperthyroidism and ophthalmopathy. Broader study findings: Among thyroid clonotypes expanded above 0.001, most also appeared in blood.

The sequencing sample was made of blood. The clonotype was recovered from a woman between 50 and 59 years old with Graves' hyperthyroidism. The genes are TRBV5-1 and TRBJ2-5, with TRBD1 identical over 9 bases. The CDR3 is CVAVWDRVQETQYF. In DNA, the CDR3 is TGCGTAGCAGTTTGGGACAGGGTCCAAGAGACCCAGTACTTC. The complete variable domain, with remaining parts taken from reference TRBV5-1 and TRBJ2-5, reads KAGVTQTPRYLIKTRGQQVTLSCSPISGHRSVSWYQQTPGQGLQFLFEYFSETQRNKGNFPGRFSGRQFSNSRSEMNVSTLELGDSALYLCVAVWDRVQETQYFGPGTRLLVL.